Sequencing of this T cell receptor (beta chain) was carried out in a study of blood T cell repertoires in COVID-19. Study-level background: Sites across the United States, Italy and Spain contributed samples from acute and convalescent COVID-19. PBMCs, B-cell-depleted T cells, or T cells provided the cDNA or gDNA that made up the material.

Study processing details: Reference gene primer amplification gave estimated nucleated cell counts. Profiling relied on immunoSEQ multiplex PCR, and the TCRdb table lists in-frame clones only, not all of them. V and J calls and clone size are as listed in that table; D and trimming were resolved from the DNA. The profile shows some 70,000 clones, roughly 91% of them singletons. Unmatched junction bases numbered 6, after V lost 0 bases and J lost 4 bases. Germline V gene lookup returns CDR1 LGHNA and CDR2 YNFKEQ. The CDR3 has 16 residues. The sequenced sample consisted of peripheral blood. The sequence was collected from a man between 60 and 70 years old with acute or convalescent COVID-19. The chain recombines TRBV4-2 with TRBJ2-5; TRBD1 agrees at 9 bases. The CDR3 sequence: CASSQDPNRGLETQYF. The DNA for the CDR3 is TGTGCCAGCAGCCAAGATCCCAACAGGGGGCTAGAGACCCAGTACTTC.